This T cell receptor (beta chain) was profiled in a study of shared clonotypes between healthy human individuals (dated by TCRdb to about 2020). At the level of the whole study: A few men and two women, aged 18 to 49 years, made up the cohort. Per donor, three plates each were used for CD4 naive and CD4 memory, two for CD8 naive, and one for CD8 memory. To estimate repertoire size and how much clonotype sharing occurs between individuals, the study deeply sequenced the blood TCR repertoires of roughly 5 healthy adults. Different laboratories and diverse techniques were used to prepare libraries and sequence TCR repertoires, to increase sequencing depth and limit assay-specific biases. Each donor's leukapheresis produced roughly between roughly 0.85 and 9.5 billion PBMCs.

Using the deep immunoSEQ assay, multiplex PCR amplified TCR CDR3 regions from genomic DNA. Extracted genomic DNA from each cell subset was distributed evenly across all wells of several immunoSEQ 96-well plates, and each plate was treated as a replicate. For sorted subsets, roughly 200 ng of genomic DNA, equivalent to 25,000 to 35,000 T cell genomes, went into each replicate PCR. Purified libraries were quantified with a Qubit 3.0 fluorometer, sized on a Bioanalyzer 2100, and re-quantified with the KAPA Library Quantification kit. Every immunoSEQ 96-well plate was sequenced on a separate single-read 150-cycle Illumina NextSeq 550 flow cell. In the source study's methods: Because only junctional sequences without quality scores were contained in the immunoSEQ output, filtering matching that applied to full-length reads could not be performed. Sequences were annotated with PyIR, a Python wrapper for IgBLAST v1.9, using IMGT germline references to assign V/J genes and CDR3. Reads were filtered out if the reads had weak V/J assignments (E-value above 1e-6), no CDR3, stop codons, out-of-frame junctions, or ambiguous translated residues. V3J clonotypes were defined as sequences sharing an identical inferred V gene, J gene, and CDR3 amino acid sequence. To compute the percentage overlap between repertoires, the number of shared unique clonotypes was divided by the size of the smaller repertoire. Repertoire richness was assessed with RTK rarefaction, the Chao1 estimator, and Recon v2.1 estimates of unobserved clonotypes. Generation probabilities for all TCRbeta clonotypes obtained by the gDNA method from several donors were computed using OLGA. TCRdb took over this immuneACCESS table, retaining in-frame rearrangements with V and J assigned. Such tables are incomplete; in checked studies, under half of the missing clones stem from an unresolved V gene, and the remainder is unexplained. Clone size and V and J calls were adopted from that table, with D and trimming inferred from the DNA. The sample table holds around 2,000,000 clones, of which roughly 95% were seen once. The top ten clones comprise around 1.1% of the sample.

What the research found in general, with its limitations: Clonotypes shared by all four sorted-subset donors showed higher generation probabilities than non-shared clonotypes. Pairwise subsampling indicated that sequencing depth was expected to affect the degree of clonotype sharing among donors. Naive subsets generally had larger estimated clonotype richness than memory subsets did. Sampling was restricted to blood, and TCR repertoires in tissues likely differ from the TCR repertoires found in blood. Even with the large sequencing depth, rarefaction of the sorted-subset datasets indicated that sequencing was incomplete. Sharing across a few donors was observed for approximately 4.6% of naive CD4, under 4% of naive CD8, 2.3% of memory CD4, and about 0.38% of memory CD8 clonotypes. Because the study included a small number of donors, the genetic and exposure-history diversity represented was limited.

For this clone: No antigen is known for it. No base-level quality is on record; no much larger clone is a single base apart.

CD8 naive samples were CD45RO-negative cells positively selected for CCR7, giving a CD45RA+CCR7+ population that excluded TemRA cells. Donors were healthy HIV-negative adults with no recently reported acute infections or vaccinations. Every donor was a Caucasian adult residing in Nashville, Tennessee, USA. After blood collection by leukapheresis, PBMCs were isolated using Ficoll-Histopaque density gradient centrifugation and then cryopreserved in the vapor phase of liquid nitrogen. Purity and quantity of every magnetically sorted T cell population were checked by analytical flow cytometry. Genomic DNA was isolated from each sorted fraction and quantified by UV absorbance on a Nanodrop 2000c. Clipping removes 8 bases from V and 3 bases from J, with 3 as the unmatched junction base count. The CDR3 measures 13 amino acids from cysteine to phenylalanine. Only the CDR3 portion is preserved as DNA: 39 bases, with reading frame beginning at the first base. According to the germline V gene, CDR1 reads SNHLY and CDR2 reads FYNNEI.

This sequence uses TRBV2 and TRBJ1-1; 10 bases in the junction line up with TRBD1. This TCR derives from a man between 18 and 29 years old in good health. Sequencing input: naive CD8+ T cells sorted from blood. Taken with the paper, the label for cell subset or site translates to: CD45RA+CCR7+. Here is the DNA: TGTGCCAGCGGCGGACAGGGGGACACTGAAGCTTTCTTT. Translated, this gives CASGGQGDTEAFF.